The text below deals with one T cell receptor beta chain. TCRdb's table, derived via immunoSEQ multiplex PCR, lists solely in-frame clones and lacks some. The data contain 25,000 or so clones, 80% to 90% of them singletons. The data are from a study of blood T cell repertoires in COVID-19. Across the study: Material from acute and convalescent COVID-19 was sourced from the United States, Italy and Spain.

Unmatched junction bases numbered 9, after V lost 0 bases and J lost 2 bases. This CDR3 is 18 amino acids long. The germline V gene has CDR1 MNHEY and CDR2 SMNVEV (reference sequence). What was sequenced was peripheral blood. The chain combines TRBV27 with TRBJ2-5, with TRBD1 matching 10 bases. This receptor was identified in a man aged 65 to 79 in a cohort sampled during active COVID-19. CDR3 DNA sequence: TGTGCCAGCAGTTTATCGAGCCCGGGACAGGGGTTTCAAGAGACCCAGTACTTC. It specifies CASSLSSPGQGFQETQYF.